Below, 31 T cell receptor beta chains from the same sample are listed, as sequenced in a study of cytomegalovirus exposure and HLA in healthy donors. Primers included in the PCR were 60 Vbeta and 13 Jbeta primers. TCRdb's copy holds only in-frame clones and misses some; the assay was immunoSEQ multiplex PCR. The sample includes around 53,000 clones. Sequencing was done on a sample of PBMCs. These receptors all come from a woman aged 30 to 39 in good health and CMV-seropositive.

J is TRBJ2-3 and V is TRBV6-4; D unclear. In germline, CDR1 is MRHNA, CDR2 SNTAGT. This CDR3 is 13 amino acids long. The ends were cut back, 6 bases at V and 0 bases at J, with 7 bases in the middle. CDR3 in DNA: TGTGCCAGCAGCGCGGCGAGCACAGATACGCAGTATTTT. Translated, it gives CASSAASTDTQYF.

Points on this clone: Other nucleotide sequences from this sample produce the same CDR3. The chain has TRBV29-1 and TRBJ1-5, with TRBD1 as a possible D gene (5 bases). The CDR3 has 14 residues. Germline CDR1 reads SQVTM; CDR2 reads ANQGSEA. The V end lost 4 bases, the J end lost 2 bases, and 12 bases lay between the germline ends. CDR3 in DNA: TGCAGCGTTGGGGGAGGAGGGGGCAATCAGCCCCAGCATTTT. Protein sequence: CSVGGGGGNQPQHF.

This chain uses TRBV30 with TRBJ2-2, with D tentatively TRBD1 (6 bases). V gave up 1 base and J gave up 2 bases, with 14 bases separating them. The CDR3 spans 16 residues. Germline V gives CDR1 GTSNPN, CDR2 SVGIG (reference sequence). The CDR3 nucleotides are TGTGCCTGGAGTGACGACAGGTTAACAAACACCGGGGAGCTGTTTTTT. It is translated as CAWSDDRLTNTGELFF.

The V gene is TRBV5-3, the J gene TRBJ1-2, with D hard to call. TRBV5-3 is recorded as an ORF, its role being uncertain. This CDR3 comprises 18 residues. Trimming removed 4 bases from V and 1 base from J, with 23 bases in between. CDR3 region: CARSLVRLRELINYGYTF. CDR3 coding DNA: TGTGCCAGAAGCCTGGTGCGGTTAAGGGAGTTAATTAACTATGGCTACACCTTC.

The chain links TRBV2 to TRBJ2-7; the D gene is possibly TRBD1 (6 bases). The CDR3 length is 11 residues. The V gene lost 8 bases and the J gene lost 4 bases, with 9 bases spanning the gap. Germline CDR1 SNHLY, CDR2 FYNNEI. The CDR3 sequence is CASSGQYEQYF. In DNA form, the CDR3 reads TGTGCCAGCTCCGGACAGTACGAGCAGTACTTC.

This chain uses TRBV10-2 with TRBJ2-2; TRBD1 might be the D (6 bases). The CDR3 runs 14 residues. CDR1 is WSHSY, CDR2 SAAADI, per germline. V was shortened by 9 bases and J by 7 bases, with 18 bases between the two germline ends. The CDR3 DNA is TGCGCCAGTACAGAATCAGGGGCGGGCGGGGAGCTGTTTTTT. This translates into CASTESGAGGELFF.

The rearrangement links TRBV6-9 to TRBJ1-5; D remains unclear. V gave up 1 base and J gave up 0 bases, with 13 bases separating them. CDR1 and CDR2 (germline): MNHGY, SVAAGI. The CDR3 spans 17 residues. CDR3: CASSYCRWAHSNQPQHF. The CDR3 DNA sequence: TGTGCCAGCAGTTATTGTCGATGGGCCCATAGCAATCAGCCCCAGCATTTT.

The V gene is TRBV18, the J gene TRBJ2-2; a possible D gene is TRBD2 (6 bases). Between the trimmed V and J ends, which lost 3 bases and 5 bases, there was a span of 10 bases. Germline V gene sequence: CDR1 KGHSH, CDR2 LQKENI. This CDR3 spans 14 amino acids. CDR3 nucleotide sequence: TGTGCCAGCTCACCTCGAGGAGGGACCGGGGAGCTGTTTTTT. Protein sequence: CASSPRGGTGELFF.

The chain carries TRBV7-9 and TRBJ2-7; D may be TRBD2 (6 bases). The CDR3 covers 14 residues. The germline gives CDR1 SEHNR, CDR2 FQNEAQ (reference sequence). Trimming stripped 2 bases from V and 3 bases from J, with 11 bases between. The CDR3 reads CASSLSGLLYEQYF. CDR3 sequence (DNA): TGTGCCAGCAGCTTATCCGGACTACTCTACGAGCAGTACTTC.

The chain links TRBV15 to TRBJ2-1, with 11 bases identical to TRBD2. The CDR3 totals 16 residues. The germline V gene has CDR1 LNHNV and CDR2 YYDKDF (reference sequence). V lost 3 bases, J lost 2 bases, and 3 bases stayed unmatched. The CDR3 DNA follows: TGTGCCACCAGCAGGAGACTAGCGGGGACCTACAATGAGCAGTTCTTC. This sequence encodes CATSRRLAGTYNEQFF. The entire variable domain, with the rest obtained from reference TRBV15 and TRBJ2-1, is as follows: DAMVIQNPRYQVTQFGKPVTLSCSQTLNHNVMYWYQQKSSQAPKLLFHYYDKDFNNEADTPDNFQSRRPNTSFCFLDIRSPGLGDTAMYLCATSRRLAGTYNEQFFGPGTRLTVL.

This sequence joins TRBV5-1 and TRBJ1-2; 8 bases fit TRBD1. Germline V gene data show CDR1 as SGHRS and CDR2 as YFSETQ. The CDR3 consists of 15 residues. The J segment lost 2 bases and the V segment lost 4 bases, leaving 7 bases of the junction unmatched. The CDR3 nucleotides are TGCGCCAGCAGCCCGGACAGGGCACACAACTATGGCTACACCTTC. Amino acid sequence: CASSPDRAHNYGYTF.

CDR3 sequence (DNA): TGTGCCAGCAGTCCTCCCAGGAGGACTGAAGCTTTCTTT. As protein: CASSPPRRTEAFF. V usage is TRBV28 and J usage is TRBJ1-1; D is unresolved. V was clipped by 5 bases and J by 5 bases, with 12 bases between them. The CDR3 runs 13 residues. Germline V gene data show CDR1 as MDHEN and CDR2 as SYDVKM.

This chain joins TRBV27 and TRBJ2-2; TRBD1 aligns across 7 bases. The CDR3 runs 13 residues. CDR1 MNHEY and CDR2 SMNVEV come from the germline V gene (reference sequence). After removal of 4 bases from V and 6 bases from J, the junction contained 2 bases not matched to a gene. In DNA, the CDR3 is TGTGCCAGCAGTTCACAGGGGTCCGGGGAGCTGTTTTTT. This translates into CASSSQGSGELFF.

The chain has TRBV18 and TRBJ2-5; D is uncertain. The ends were cut back, 3 bases at V and 2 bases at J, with 10 bases in the middle. The germline V gene has CDR1 KGHSH and CDR2 LQKENI. The length of the CDR3 is 14 residues. The CDR3 loop reads CASSPTGGQETQYF. The CDR3 DNA reads as TGTGCCAGCTCACCGACGGGTGGGCAAGAGACCCAGTACTTC.

This chain uses TRBV7-3 with TRBJ1-2; the match to TRBD1 covers 11 bases. The CDR3 is made up of 14 amino acids. Germline V lookup: CDR1 SGHTA, CDR2 FQGTGA. The J segment lost 3 bases and the V segment lost 5 bases, leaving 2 bases of the junction unmatched. CDR3 protein: CASSRGQGDYGYTF. The CDR3 DNA sequence: TGTGCCAGCAGCCGGGGACAGGGGGACTATGGCTACACCTTC.

The J gene is TRBJ2-2, the V gene TRBV6-1; 7 bases align to TRBD1. CDR1 is MNHNS, CDR2 SASEGT, per germline. J was trimmed by 0 bases and V by 3 bases; bases with no gene match: 7. The length of the CDR3 is 17 residues. CDR3 nucleotide sequence: TGTGCCAGCAGTGATAATCCGGGACAGTCGAACACCGGGGAGCTGTTTTTT. This codes for CASSDNPGQSNTGELFF.

The genes are TRBV11-2 and TRBJ2-7; D is undetermined. The V and J ends lost 4 bases and 3 bases respectively, with 10 bases between them. This CDR3 comprises 13 residues. CDR1 and CDR2 from the germline V gene are SGHAT and FQNNGV. The CDR3 reads CASSSGFDYEQYF. The DNA for the CDR3 is TGTGCCAGCAGCTCCGGGTTTGACTACGAGCAGTACTTC.

As to this clone: This sample also contains other DNA sequences that code for the same CDR3. CDR3 protein: CASSHRDRDYEQYF. In DNA, the CDR3 is TGTGCCAGCAGTCACCGGGACAGGGACTACGAGCAGTACTTC. The J gene is TRBJ2-7, the V gene TRBV6-1, with 9 bases fitting TRBD1. Germline values: CDR1 MNHNS, CDR2 SASEGT. This CDR3 comprises 14 residues. V was clipped by 5 bases and J by 3 bases; unmatched bases: 5.

The rearrangement links TRBV4-1 to TRBJ2-1; TRBD2 matches 7 bases. J lost 7 bases, V lost 2 bases, and 11 bases had no gene match. This CDR3 comprises 16 residues. CDR1 MGHRA and CDR2 YSYEKL come from the germline V gene. CDR3 in amino acids: CASSQPSRTSGNEQFF. The CDR3 DNA reads TGCGCCAGCAGCCAACCCTCCCGGACTAGTGGAAATGAGCAGTTCTTC.

The genes are TRBV30 and TRBJ1-4, with D possibly being TRBD1 (5 bases). The V gene's germline CDR1 is GTSNPN and CDR2 SVGIG (reference sequence). The CDR3 contains 13 residues. V dropped 1 base and J dropped 7 bases, with 10 bases sitting between them. CDR3 in DNA: TGTGCCTGGAGTGCGGCAGGGTTTGAAAAACTGTTTTTT. Its translation is CAWSAAGFEKLFF.

J is TRBJ2-3 and V is TRBV28; D gene unclear. CDR1 and CDR2 from the germline V gene are MDHEN and SYDVKM. V was cut by 7 bases and J by 0 bases, with 14 bases left in between. The CDR3 extends over 15 amino acids. This chain's CDR3 is CASMPGGSSTDTQYF. The CDR3 coding sequence is TGTGCCAGCATGCCGGGTGGCAGCAGCACAGATACGCAGTATTTT.

V is TRBV4-2 and J is TRBJ2-5, with 7 bases matching TRBD1. J lost 4 bases, V lost 4 bases, and 6 bases had no gene match. The CDR3 sequence is 14 residues long. In germline, CDR1 is LGHNA, CDR2 YNFKEQ. CDR3 residues: CASSLQGGLETQYF. CDR3 DNA sequence: TGTGCCAGCAGCCTACAAGGGGGCCTAGAGACCCAGTACTTC.

The chain links TRBV5-4 to TRBJ2-5; TRBD1 aligns across 8 bases. With V trimmed by 1 base and J by 1 base, 3 bases remained unmatched. The CDR3 is 15 amino acids. Germline values: CDR1 SGHNT, CDR2 YYREEE (reference sequence). The CDR3 loop reads CASSLIGTGQETQYF. Here the CDR3 DNA reads TGTGCCAGCAGCTTGATAGGGACAGGCCAAGAGACCCAGTACTTC.

The chain has TRBV7-6 and TRBJ2-1; 8 nucleotides agree with TRBD2. The germline V gene has CDR1 SGHVS and CDR2 FNYEAQ. With 5 bases clipped from V and 5 bases from J, the junction kept 2 bases outside the gene matches. This CDR3 has 13 residues. CDR3: CASSTGLDNEQFF. The CDR3 nucleotides read TGTGCCAGCAGCACGGGACTAGACAATGAGCAGTTCTTC. The variable domain in full, with the rest retrieved from reference TRBV7-6 and TRBJ2-1, is GAGVSQSPRYKVTKRGQDVALRCDPISGHVSLYWYRQALGQGPEFLTYFNYEAQQDKSGLPNDRFSAERPEGSISTLTIQRTEQRDSAMYRCASSTGLDNEQFFGPGTRLTVL.

The chain has TRBV6-5 and TRBJ2-7; TRBD2 might be the D (5 bases). Trimming took 8 bases from V and 7 from J, leaving 15 bases between them. The CDR3 runs 12 residues. Per the germline V gene, CDR1 is MNHEY and CDR2 is SVGAGI. CDR3 nucleotides: TGTGCCAGCGTACGGGAACGAAGGGAGCAGTACTTC. Translated, it gives CASVRERREQYF.

The chain uses TRBV4-1 and TRBJ1-2, with D unresolved. Per the germline V gene, CDR1 is MGHRA and CDR2 is YSYEKL. This CDR3 is built from 16 residues. Trimming cost V 4 bases and J 8 bases, with 23 bases left between them. The CDR3 bases are TGCGCCAGCAGCCCCCACTCCGCACAACCTGCGGGGGGCTACACCTTC. Amino acid sequence: CASSPHSAQPAGGYTF.

V and J are TRBV13 and TRBJ2-5, with 9 bases that match TRBD1. The CDR3 totals 16 residues. The V gene's germline CDR1 is PRHDT and CDR2 FYEKMQ (reference sequence). Trimming cost V 5 bases and J 4 bases; bases outside gene matches: 11. CDR3 sequence reads: CASSTWTGEGAETQYF. In DNA form, the CDR3 reads TGTGCCAGCAGCACATGGACAGGGGAAGGGGCAGAGACCCAGTACTTC.

The rearrangement links TRBV29-1 to TRBJ1-1; D possibly corresponds to TRBD1 (5 bases). This CDR3 region has 13 residues. Germline V gene lookup returns CDR1 SQVTM and CDR2 ANQGSEA. V dropped 0 bases and J dropped 4 bases, with 9 bases sitting between them. The CDR3 spells CSVEDWGGTEAFF. In DNA, the CDR3 is TGCAGCGTTGAAGATTGGGGGGGCACTGAAGCTTTCTTT.

This chain uses TRBV5-1 with TRBJ2-7; tentatively, D is TRBD1 (6 bases). V dropped 1 base and J dropped 1 base, with 12 bases sitting between them. In germline, CDR1 is SGHRS, CDR2 YFSETQ. CDR3 length: 15 amino acids. The CDR3 nucleotides read TGCGCCAGCAGCTTGAGTCAGGGGACGTCCTACGAGCAGTACTTC. Protein sequence: CASSLSQGTSYEQYF.

J is TRBJ1-2 and V is TRBV7-9; 8 bases are shared with TRBD1. In germline, CDR1 is SEHNR, CDR2 FQNEAQ (reference sequence). Trimming took 4 bases from V and 7 from J; bases not matched to a gene: 11. The CDR3 has 15 residues. CDR3 amino acids: CASSSRTGQVPGYTF. CDR3 bases: TGTGCCAGCAGCTCAAGGACAGGGCAAGTCCCTGGCTACACCTTC.

J is TRBJ2-2 and V is TRBV27; 8 bases are shared with TRBD2. In germline, CDR1 is MNHEY, CDR2 SMNVEV (reference sequence). After removal of 2 bases from V and 5 bases from J, the junction contained 13 bases not matched to a gene. The CDR3 is 18 residues long. The CDR3 protein is CASSLRQSIASGTGELFF. The CDR3 DNA reads as TGTGCCAGCAGTTTAAGGCAGTCGATCGCTAGCGGGACCGGGGAGCTGTTTTTT.